This T cell receptor (beta chain) appears in the sequencing data of a study of blood T cells in healthy people across ages. Study-level points and caveats: There were more naive CD4+ cells and higher diversity in long-lived donors than in aged donors.

Germline values: CDR1 MDHEN, CDR2 SYDVKM. Trimming shortened V by 5 bases and J by 8 bases, and 13 bases separated the two germline ends. The CDR3 consists of 14 residues. It was with a sample-barcoded 5' primer and a J-beta primer mix that a second PCR of roughly 6 to 12 cycles was run. Every cDNA molecule carried a tag from a template-switch adaptor bearing 12 random nucleotides. CDR3-containing paired-end reads numbering at least 2.5 million came from each sample. TCRdb processed the 5' RACE reads anew with MiXCR; each CDR3 protein has one entry. The data contain hundreds of thousands of distinct CDR3 sequences, around 26% of them singletons. Details on this clonotype: Its antigen remains unknown.

This clonotype was obtained from an elderly woman in good health. The chain joins TRBV28 to TRBJ1-6, with a tentative D call TRBD1 (6 bases). The sample taken for sequencing was blood. DNA for the CDR3: TGTGCCAGCAGTGCGCACAGGGAGGATTCACCCCTCCACTTT. Protein sequence: CASSAHREDSPLHF.